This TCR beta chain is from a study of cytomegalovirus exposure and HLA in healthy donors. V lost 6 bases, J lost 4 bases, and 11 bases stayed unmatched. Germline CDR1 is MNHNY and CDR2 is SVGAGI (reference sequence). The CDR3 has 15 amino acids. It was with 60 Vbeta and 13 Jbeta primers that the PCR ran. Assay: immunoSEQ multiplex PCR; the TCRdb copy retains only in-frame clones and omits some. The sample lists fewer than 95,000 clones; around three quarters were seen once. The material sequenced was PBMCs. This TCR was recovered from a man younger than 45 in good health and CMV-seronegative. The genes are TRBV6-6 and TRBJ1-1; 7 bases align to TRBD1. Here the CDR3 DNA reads TGTGCCAGCAGCCAAACAGGGGTTGAGCTCACTGAAGCTTTCTTT. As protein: CASSQTGVELTEAFF.